The T cell receptor (beta chain) described here comes from a study of cytomegalovirus exposure and HLA in healthy donors. Study findings and constraints: A later analysis showed HLA-associated TCR beta chains outstripping equally common others in clonal expansion. Later analysis showed TCR association rates varying by HLA locus, highest for DRB1 and lowest for HLA-C.

This clone was counted a few times. Its specificity is unknown. The germline gene is not matched at one end of the junction; a read error may be the cause. PCR primers comprised 60 Vbeta and 13 Jbeta primers. This table comes from immunoSEQ multiplex PCR, and its TCRdb copy is limited to in-frame clones, with some not included. Counted here are 110,000 or so clones, roughly 71% occurring once; the ten biggest clones make up just under 3%. This clonotype originated in a woman aged 35 to 49 in good health and CMV-seropositive. Sequencing input: PBMCs.

The CDR3 region is CASSLSTGTEIF. The DNA of the CDR3 is TGTGCCAGCAGCTTGTCGACCGGGACAGAGATATTC. The rearrangement links TRBV7-2 to TRBJ2-7, with TRBD1 matching over 7 bases. This CDR3 is built from 12 residues. Germline V CDR1 and CDR2: SGHTA, FQGNSA.